A selection of T cell receptor beta chains follows, all from one sample in a study of cytomegalovirus exposure and HLA in healthy donors. TCRdb keeps only in-frame clones here, not all; method: immunoSEQ multiplex PCR. Seen here are 150,000 to 200,000 clones, 62% observed once, and the top ten hold less than 3%. Material: PBMCs. The receptors stem from a man aged 35-49 years in good health and CMV-seronegative. Each CDR3 is given with its conserved first and last residue. Fields, in order: clone size, J gene, D gene, V gene, CDR3 DNA, CDR3 protein. The D gene is left open where the match is weak. Rows may omit the clone size; those that give it use once, few, many or a size class.

abundance: -; j_gene: TRBJ1-4; d_gene: TRBD1; v_gene: TRBV2; CDR3nt: TGTGCCAGCAGTGATGCGGGACAGGGGGGAGGAGAAAAACTGTTTTTT; CDR3aa: CASSDAGQGGGEKLFF
abundance: once; j_gene: TRBJ2-1; d_gene: TRBD2; v_gene: TRBV13; CDR3nt: TGTGCCAGCAGACCAACCGGGACTAGAGGGTACAATGAGCAGTTCTTC; CDR3aa: CASRPTGTRGYNEQFF
abundance: -; j_gene: TRBJ2-3; d_gene: TRBD1; v_gene: TRBV5-4; CDR3nt: TGTGCCAGCAGCTACGGGACAGGCACAGATACGCAGTATTTT; CDR3aa: CASSYGTGTDTQYF
abundance: -; j_gene: TRBJ2-6; d_gene: -; v_gene: TRBV7-8; CDR3nt: TGTGCCAGCAGCGCCCGGGACTCTGGGGCCAACGTCCTGACTTTC; CDR3aa: CASSARDSGANVLTF
abundance: -; j_gene: TRBJ2-1; d_gene: -; v_gene: TRBV30; CDR3nt: TGTGCCTGCCGGGACTTCTACAATGAGCAGTTCTTC; CDR3aa: CACRDFYNEQFF
abundance: -; j_gene: TRBJ2-2; d_gene: -; v_gene: TRBV27; CDR3nt: TGTGCCAGCAGTTTGGCAGGGAACACCGGGGAGCTGTTTTTT; CDR3aa: CASSLAGNTGELFF
abundance: once; j_gene: TRBJ1-2; d_gene: TRBD1; v_gene: TRBV29-1; CDR3nt: TGCAGCGTGACAGGGATTAACTATGGCTACACCTTC; CDR3aa: CSVTGINYGYTF
abundance: -; j_gene: TRBJ1-4; d_gene: -; v_gene: TRBV5-1; CDR3nt: TGCGCCAGCAGCTTGGAATCCGCGGGCGAAAAACTGTTTTTT; CDR3aa: CASSLESAGEKLFF
abundance: -; j_gene: TRBJ2-1; d_gene: -; v_gene: TRBV7-9; CDR3nt: TGTGCCAGCAACTTTAGGCGAGGTGAAGGCAACGACAATGAGCAGTTCTTC; CDR3aa: CASNFRRGEGNDNEQFF
abundance: once; j_gene: TRBJ2-1; d_gene: -; v_gene: TRBV7-3; CDR3nt: TGTGCCAGCAGCTTAGGCGGGATGGACAATGAGCAGTTCTTC; CDR3aa: CASSLGGMDNEQFF
abundance: -; j_gene: TRBJ2-3; d_gene: TRBD2; v_gene: TRBV7-6; CDR3nt: TGTGCCAGCAGCTCCGGGACTACGAGAGATACGCAGTATTTT; CDR3aa: CASSSGTTRDTQYF
abundance: -; j_gene: TRBJ2-5; d_gene: -; v_gene: TRBV5-5; CDR3nt: TGTGCCAGCAGCTTGGGTGGGCAGGGGAGAGAGACCCAGTACTTC; CDR3aa: CASSLGGQGRETQYF
abundance: few; j_gene: TRBJ1-2; d_gene: TRBD1; v_gene: TRBV7-2; CDR3nt: TGTGCCAGCAGCTTAGTGGGACAGGGCCTACCCTATGGCTACACCTTC; CDR3aa: CASSLVGQGLPYGYTF
abundance: -; j_gene: TRBJ2-3; d_gene: TRBD1; v_gene: TRBV6-9; CDR3nt: TGTGCCAGCACCAAGTTTGGGGGAGGGACAGGGGATATCACAGATACGCAGTATTTT; CDR3aa: CASTKFGGGTGDITDTQYF
abundance: -; j_gene: TRBJ1-5; d_gene: TRBD1; v_gene: TRBV11-2; CDR3nt: TGTGCCAGCAGCACGACAGGGCTCAATCAGCCCCAGCATTTT; CDR3aa: CASSTTGLNQPQHF
abundance: few; j_gene: TRBJ2-7; d_gene: TRBD2; v_gene: TRBV7-2; CDR3nt: TGTGCCAGCAGCCGCCTGGGGGCGGGAGGGCCAGGGCAGTACTTC; CDR3aa: CASSRLGAGGPGQYF
abundance: many; j_gene: TRBJ1-5; d_gene: -; v_gene: TRBV6-1; CDR3nt: TGTGCCAGCAGTCCTATCAATCAGCCCCAGCATTTT; CDR3aa: CASSPINQPQHF
abundance: few; j_gene: TRBJ2-7; d_gene: TRBD1; v_gene: TRBV7-2; CDR3nt: TGTGCCAGCAGCACAGGGACAGGGTCGTGGGAGCAGTACTTC; CDR3aa: CASSTGTGSWEQYF
abundance: few; j_gene: TRBJ1-1; d_gene: TRBD1; v_gene: TRBV5-6; CDR3nt: TGTGCCAGCAGCCCGGACAGGGCAGCACTGAACACTGAAGCTTTCTTT; CDR3aa: CASSPDRAALNTEAFF
abundance: -; j_gene: TRBJ2-3; d_gene: -; v_gene: TRBV28; CDR3nt: TGTGTGTCTGGGGCCAACACAGATACGCAGTATTTT; CDR3aa: CVSGANTDTQYF
abundance: -; j_gene: TRBJ2-7; d_gene: -; v_gene: TRBV19; CDR3nt: TGTGCCAGTAGTAAAAAGCCCACCTACGAGCAGTACTTC; CDR3aa: CASSKKPTYEQYF
abundance: -; j_gene: TRBJ2-5; d_gene: -; v_gene: TRBV7-9; CDR3nt: TGTGCCAGCAGCTGGGGTGACAGGACCCAAGAGACCCAGTACTTC; CDR3aa: CASSWGDRTQETQYF
abundance: -; j_gene: TRBJ2-3; d_gene: -; v_gene: TRBV19; CDR3nt: TGTGCCAGTAAACGAGGAGGGGGGGCGACAGATACGCAGTATTTT; CDR3aa: CASKRGGGATDTQYF
abundance: -; j_gene: TRBJ2-3; d_gene: TRBD2; v_gene: TRBV30; CDR3nt: TGTGCCTGGAGTCGGGGGGGGGCGAGCACAGATACGCAGTATTTT; CDR3aa: CAWSRGGASTDTQYF